This entry lists 22 T cell receptor beta chains sequenced from one sample in a study of Ad26.COV2.S vaccination and SARS-CoV-2 variants. The protocol was immunoSEQ multiplex PCR, while the TCRdb copy is restricted to in-frame clones and leaves out a portion. This table holds hundreds of thousands of clones, 75% to 95% found once. The treatment here: roughly 20 received Ad26.COV2.S at low or high dose, single or two shots; roughly five received placebo; per-sample allocation not given. It was on day 63 after the first vaccine or placebo injection that samples were taken. The source material was peripheral blood, sampled in a trial of Ad26.COV2.S vaccine versus placebo. These receptors were collected from a person between 18 and 59 years old who received the Ad26.COV2.S COVID-19 vaccine or a placebo.

This chain uses TRBV13 with TRBJ2-7; D is unresolved. Germline-derived CDR1 and CDR2 are PRHDT and FYEKMQ (reference sequence). The CDR3 has 13 residues. Trimming left V 5 bases short and J 6 bases short, with 14 bases between. The CDR3 is CASSRGLVGEQYF. CDR3 coding DNA: TGTGCCAGCAGCCGAGGCCTAGTTGGCGAGCAGTACTTC.

This clone was seen a few times. CDR3 bases: TGTGCCAGCAGCGAAGGGCCCTTTGCCTACAATGAGCAGTTCTTC. Protein product: CASSEGPFAYNEQFF. The chain couples TRBV9 to TRBJ2-1; D ambiguous. Per the germline V gene, CDR1 is SGDLS and CDR2 is YYNGEE. Trimming cost V 3 bases and J 2 bases, with 12 bases left between them. The CDR3 sequence is 15 residues long.

This chain links TRBV30 with TRBJ1-6, with TRBD1 matching over 9 bases. CDR3 length: 13 residues. Germline V gene sequence: CDR1 GTSNPN, CDR2 SVGIG (reference sequence). Trimming removed 6 bases from V and 9 bases from J; junction bases left unmatched: 6. Here the CDR3 DNA reads TGTGCCTGCCTCCGGGACAGGGCTTCACCCCTCCACTTT. Translation gives CACLRDRASPLHF.

The chain employs TRBV7-9 and TRBJ2-2, with 15 nucleotides matching TRBD2. Germline CDR1 is SEHNR and CDR2 is FQNEAQ (reference sequence). V was pared by 5 bases and J by 3 bases, with 10 bases of the junction left unmatched. The CDR3 loop spans 19 amino acids. The CDR3 region is CASSPPGTSGRIYTGELFF. As DNA, the CDR3 is TGTGCCAGCAGCCCTCCCGGGACTAGCGGGAGGATTTACACCGGGGAGCTGTTTTTT.

J is TRBJ1-2 and V is TRBV15; no clear D. Germline V lookup: CDR1 LNHNV, CDR2 YYDKDF (reference sequence). V lost 0 bases and J lost 1, with 9 bases in between. The CDR3 sequence is 15 residues long. CDR3 coding DNA: TGTGCCACCAGCAGAGATCTAGGTCTTAACTATGGCTACACCTTC. The encoded protein is CATSRDLGLNYGYTF.

The chain combines TRBV19 with TRBJ2-2; 9 nucleotides align to TRBD2. The CDR3 runs to 17 residues. Germline V gene lookup returns CDR1 LNHDA and CDR2 SQIVND (reference sequence). After removal of 1 base from V and 4 bases from J, the junction contained 7 bases not matched to a gene. The CDR3 DNA sequence: TGTGCCAGTAGTATAGTGGGAGCGGGAGGAGGCACCGGGGAGCTGTTTTTT. Its protein is CASSIVGAGGGTGELFF.

This clone was counted between two and nine times. The CDR3 DNA reads as TGTGCCAGCAGCACCACGTTTGAAAAACTGTTTTTT. Encoded protein: CASSTTFEKLFF. The rearrangement joins TRBV21-1 to TRBJ1-4. TRBV21-1 is marked as a pseudogene. This CDR3 comprises 12 residues.

The rearrangement joins TRBV7-2 to TRBJ1-3, with unresolved D. CDR1 SGHTA and CDR2 FQGNSA come from the germline V gene. The CDR3 is made up of 16 amino acids. Deletions cut 1 base from V and 0 bases from J, with 10 bases between. The CDR3 region has the DNA TGTGCCAGCAGCTTAGTTGGCGGGAGCTCTGGAAACACCATATATTTT. Translation gives CASSLVGGSSGNTIYF.

The gene calls are TRBV5-1 and TRBJ2-3, with 7 nucleotides matching TRBD1. The V gene's germline CDR1 is SGHRS and CDR2 YFSETQ. The length of the CDR3 is 13 residues. V shed 3 bases, J shed 3 bases, and the junction held 1 base outside the gene matches. The CDR3: CASSSQGTDTQYF. DNA for the CDR3: TGCGCCAGCAGCTCACAGGGGACAGATACGCAGTATTTT.

The V call is TRBV30, the J call TRBJ2-7, with D hard to call. The CDR3 runs to 13 residues. Deletions cut 1 base from V and 2 bases from J, with 9 bases between. The germline gives CDR1 GTSNPN, CDR2 SVGIG (reference sequence). CDR3 in amino acids: CAWSGDATYEQYF. CDR3 sequence (DNA): TGTGCCTGGAGTGGCGACGCAACCTACGAGCAGTACTTC.

Regarding this clone: At one of its ends the junction is not consistent with the germline gene, which may arise from a read error. The chain uses TRBV29-1 and TRBJ1-1; no definite D call. This CDR3 has 8 amino acids. Germline CDR1 is SQVTM and CDR2 is ANQGSEA. The CDR3 reads CSVPGMIF. Written as DNA, the CDR3 is TGCAGCGTACCCGGGATGATCTTT.

The chain recombines TRBV18 with TRBJ2-7; D gene unclear. Trimming took 4 bases from V and 6 from J, leaving 10 bases between them. Germline values: CDR1 KGHSH, CDR2 LQKENI. The CDR3 contains 12 residues. Here the CDR3 DNA reads TGTGCCAGCTCACTGAATTCCGGCGAGCAGTACTTC. Translating it yields CASSLNSGEQYF.

The chain recombines TRBV10-1 with TRBJ2-1, with D perhaps matching TRBD1 (5 bases). The CDR3 contains 11 residues. Per germline, CDR1 WNHNN and CDR2 SYGVQD (reference sequence). V lost 10 bases and J 13 bases, leaving 17 bases between the germline ends. The CDR3: CAKLGDRFQFF. Here the CDR3 DNA reads TGCGCCAAGCTGGGCGACAGATTCCAGTTCTTC.

The CDR3 sequence is CASSVTYGTNYGYTF. The CDR3, as DNA: TGCGCCAGCAGTGTCACCTACGGAACTAACTATGGCTACACCTTC. The rearrangement uses TRBV10-2 and TRBJ1-2, with D unclear. This CDR3 region has 15 residues. Deletions cut 4 bases from V and 0 bases from J, with 12 bases between. Germline CDR1 reads WSHSY; CDR2 reads SAAADI.

The J gene is TRBJ2-7, the V gene TRBV5-4; a possible D gene is TRBD2 (5 bases). The length of the CDR3 is 13 residues. Germline V CDR1 and CDR2: SGHNT, YYREEE (reference sequence). The V end was cut by 3 bases, the J end by 1 base, with 8 bases between. Here the CDR3 reads CASSSGLSYEQYF. The CDR3 DNA reads TGTGCCAGCAGCTCGGGATTGTCCTACGAGCAGTACTTC. The full variable domain, with the rest looked up from reference TRBV5-4 and TRBJ2-7, is ETGVTQSPTHLIKTRGQQVTLRCSSQSGHNTVSWYQQALGQGPQFIFQYYREEENGRGNFPPRFSGLQFPNYSSELNVNALELDDSALYLCASSSGLSYEQYFGPGTRLTVT.

The rearrangement links TRBV6-5 to TRBJ1-1; D might be TRBD1 (6 bases). Germline V gene data show CDR1 as MNHEY and CDR2 as SVGAGI. V dropped 10 bases and J dropped 11 bases, with 20 bases sitting between them. The CDR3 has 12 amino acids. The CDR3 coding sequence is TGTGCCACCGTAGGGGGTGGGGTCCGGGCTTTCTTT. Residues: CATVGGGVRAFF.

The chain combines TRBV19 with TRBJ2-1, with a possible D match to TRBD2 (6 bases). This CDR3 is 17 amino acids long. Between the trimmed V and J ends, which lost 3 bases and 1 base, there was a span of 16 bases. The germline V gene has CDR1 LNHDA and CDR2 SQIVND (reference sequence). CDR3 in DNA: TGTGCCAGTAGTATGATGGCAGGGAGGTATTCCTACAATGAGCAGTTCTTC. It specifies CASSMMAGRYSYNEQFF.

V usage is TRBV6-5 and J usage is TRBJ1-1, with 7 bases fitting TRBD1. Per the germline V gene, CDR1 is MNHEY and CDR2 is SVGAGI. This CDR3 comprises 13 residues. Trimming removed 4 bases from V and 7 bases from J; junction bases left unmatched: 6. The CDR3 region is CASSSVRDSEAFF. The CDR3 region has the DNA TGTGCCAGCAGTTCCGTCCGGGACAGTGAAGCTTTCTTT.

The V gene is TRBV5-1, the J gene TRBJ2-2, with TRBD2 matching over 8 bases. V lost 7 bases, J lost 7 bases, and 6 bases stayed unmatched. The CDR3 contains 13 residues. The germline CDR1 and CDR2 sequences are SGHRS and YFSETQ. CDR3 in amino acids: CASFGRVHGELFF. In DNA, the CDR3 is TGCGCCAGCTTCGGGAGGGTTCACGGGGAGCTGTTTTTT.

V gene TRBV7-8 combines with J gene TRBJ2-7; 7 nucleotides line up with TRBD1. This CDR3 contains 12 residues. The trim removed 5 bases at V and 7 bases at J, leaving 5 bases unmatched. Germline V lookup: CDR1 SGHVS, CDR2 FQNEAQ. CDR3: CASSPPRGEQYF. The CDR3 DNA reads as TGTGCCAGCAGCCCGCCCAGGGGGGAGCAGTACTTC.

The chain has TRBV2 and TRBJ1-2; 8 positions agree with TRBD1. Germline CDR1 is SNHLY and CDR2 is FYNNEI. The CDR3 totals 16 residues. J gave up 4 bases and V 10 bases, and 17 bases lay outside the gene matches. This CDR3 is CAIPPGWTGTSYGYTF. The CDR3 coding sequence is TGTGCCATCCCCCCGGGGTGGACAGGGACATCCTATGGCTACACCTTC.

The CDR3 sequence is CASSLDLAEITDTQYF. The CDR3 nucleotides are TGTGCCAGCAGCTTAGATCTAGCGGAAATCACAGATACGCAGTATTTT. This chain joins TRBV7-2 and TRBJ2-3; the match to TRBD2 covers 7 bases. Germline CDR1 and CDR2: SGHTA and FQGNSA. The V and J ends lost 1 base and 2 bases, in that order; junction bases with no gene match: 6. The CDR3 length is 16 residues.